The 7 T cell receptor beta chains in this list originate from one sample, sequenced in a study of identical twins. TCRdb re-derived calls from the 5' RACE reads in MiXCR, one entry per CDR3 protein. The table records fewer than 250,000 distinct CDR3 sequences, 6% to 8% of them present only once. This sample was also put to use in a study of yellow fever vaccine responses in identical twins.

The material sequenced was CD8+ T cells sorted from blood. The receptors stem from a woman aged 18 to 35 in good health.

The chain is built from TRBV4-1 and TRBJ2-1, with a possible D match to TRBD1 (7 bases). The CDR3 length is 15 residues. V dropped 4 bases and J dropped 2 bases, with 12 bases sitting between them. Germline loops: CDR1 MGHRA, CDR2 YSYEKL. CDR3 coding DNA: TGCGCCAGCAGCCCAGGCGGGACAGCCTACAATGAGCAGTTCTTC. Amino acid sequence: CASSPGGTAYNEQFF.

This clonotype was seen many times. The rearrangement uses TRBV29-1 and TRBJ2-7; D possibly corresponds to TRBD1 (5 bases). The CDR3 runs 10 residues. CDR1 and CDR2 (germline): SQVTM, ANQGSEA. The germline V and J ends were trimmed by 4 bases and 6 bases, with 7 bases remaining between them. This CDR3 reads CSVVQGEQYF. The CDR3 DNA follows: TGCAGCGTTGTTCAGGGCGAGCAGTACTTC.

A few counts support this clonotype. The DNA of the CDR3 is TGTGCCACCAGTGACCGGCATTGGGGGGGCAATCAGCCCCAGCATTTT. It specifies CATSDRHWGGNQPQHF. This rearrangement joins TRBV24-1 to TRBJ1-5; D may be TRBD1 (5 bases). Germline assignment: CDR1 KGHDR and CDR2 SFDVKD. The CDR3 has 16 amino acids. The ends were cut back, 4 bases at V and 2 bases at J, with 14 bases in the middle.

Many counts were recorded for this clonotype. The gene calls are TRBV7-9 and TRBJ2-1, with a tentative D call TRBD2 (6 bases). Germline V gene sequence: CDR1 SEHNR, CDR2 FQNEAQ (reference sequence). There are 14 residues in the CDR3. Between the trimmed V and J ends, which lost 5 bases and 9 bases, there was a span of 17 bases. DNA of the CDR3: TGTGCCAGCAGCGGGCGGGATAGCTTACTTGAGCAGTTCTTC. This translates into CASSGRDSLLEQFF.

This clonotype has a count of ten or more. The rearrangement uses TRBV4-1 and TRBJ2-5, with TRBD1 identical over 9 bases. J was trimmed by 3 bases and V by 4 bases; bases with no gene match: 9. The CDR3 is 16 residues long. In germline, CDR1 is MGHRA, CDR2 YSYEKL. The CDR3 sequence: CASSRGQGMGEETQYF. The DNA for the CDR3 is TGCGCCAGCAGCCGGGGACAGGGCATGGGGGAAGAGACCCAGTACTTC.

This clonotype was seen a handful of times. The genes are TRBV27 and TRBJ2-3; D not certain. The V and J ends lost 3 bases and 4 bases respectively, with 11 bases between them. The germline V gene encodes CDR1 MNHEY and CDR2 SMNVEV (reference sequence). The CDR3 runs to 14 residues. The CDR3 DNA reads TGTGCCAGCAGTTTTCGGCTAACTCCAGATACGCAGTATTTT. Its translation: CASSFRLTPDTQYF.

This clonotype has just a few counts. The V gene is TRBV14, the J gene TRBJ1-3; TRBD1 matches at 8 bases. The V gene's germline CDR1 is SGHDN and CDR2 FVKESK. The CDR3 is 18 amino acids. Unmatched junction bases numbered 11, after V lost 4 bases and J lost 0 bases. The CDR3 reads CASSLGTGEYRSGNTIYF. The DNA of the CDR3 is TGTGCCAGCAGCCTTGGGACAGGAGAGTACCGCTCTGGAAACACCATATATTTT.